These 23 T cell receptor delta chains were sequenced from one sample in a study of gamma-delta chains in newborns, infants, children. TCRdb re-called the reads with CATT. This table holds 2,500 to 3,000 delta-chain clones, about 45% found once. The sequencing here drew on blood, taken at baseline. All receptors come from a child who received the measles vaccine.

Note on this clone: This could be a read error, since a much larger clone is one nucleotide away. The chain carries TRDV2 and TRDJ1, with D possibly TRDD3 on 6 matching bases. Germline CDR1 reads GEAIGNYY; CDR2 reads EKD. Trimming took off 3 bases at V and 4 bases at J, with 23 bases between the two ends. The CDR3 length is 17 residues. The CDR3 nucleotides are TGTGCCTGTGACGTTGTAGGCCTACGGGGATCCAGCGATAAACTCATCTTT. As protein: CACDVVGLRGSSDKLIF.

In regard to this clone: This may be a read error: a much more frequent sequence differs by one nucleotide. Written as DNA, the CDR3 is TGTGCAGCAAGCGCGGCCCCCAGGGGGATACGCTATTACACCGGTAAACTCATCTTT. This translates into CAASAAPRGIRYYTGKLIF. The chain links TRAV29/DV5 to TRDJ1; 10 bases are shared with TRDD3. Germline V gene sequence: CDR1 NSMFDY, CDR2 ISSIKDK. The CDR3 spans 19 residues.

As for this clone: A much more abundant neighbour one base away suggests this may be a read error. The chain couples TRDV2 to TRDJ3; a possible D gene is TRDD3 (6 bases). The CDR3 covers 18 residues. Germline V gives CDR1 GEAIGNYY, CDR2 EKD. CDR3 sequence (DNA): TGTGCCTGTGGCACCGGGGATTTTAGCTCCTGGGACACCCGACAGATGTTTTTC. Translated, it gives CACGTGDFSSWDTRQMFF.

This chain joins TRDV1 and TRDJ1; 8 bases align to TRDD3. The germline gives CDR1 TSWWSYY, CDR2 QGS. The V gene end was trimmed by 4 bases and the J gene end by 3 bases; junction bases not matched to a gene: 25. This CDR3 region has 21 residues. The CDR3 DNA reads as TGTGCTCTTGGGGGGATACGTTTTTCCTTCGTACTGGGGGTTACATCCGATAAACTCATCTTT. Amino acids: CALGGIRFSFVLGVTSDKLIF.

This clone was seen once. This clone may be a read error of a much larger clone one base away. This CDR3 is also generated by other DNA sequences in the sample. The chain has TRDV1 and TRDJ1; TRDD3 aligns across 11 bases. The CDR3 runs to 18 residues. The germline V gene encodes CDR1 TSWWSYY and CDR2 QGS. CDR3 residues: CALGELVPWGIHTDKLIF. The CDR3 DNA reads TGTGCTCTGGGGGAACTTGTCCCCTGGGGGATACACACCGATAAACTCATCTTT.

On this clone itself: One junction end does not reproduce the germline sequence, and a read error may be involved. V usage is TRDV1 and J usage is TRDJ1; 8 bases line up with TRDD3. In germline, CDR1 is TSWWSYY, CDR2 QGS. The CDR3 has 21 amino acids. CDR3 residues: CALGELSPNAWGKTYTDKLTF. The CDR3 DNA follows: TGTGCTCTTGGGGAACTAAGTCCCAACGCCTGGGGGAAAACATACACCGATAAACTCACCTTT.

The rearrangement joins TRDV1 to TRDJ1, with D possibly called TRDD2 or TRDD3 (8 bases each). The CDR3 loop spans 21 amino acids. Trimming shortened V by 4 bases and J by 0 bases, and 30 bases separated the two germline ends. Germline V CDR1 and CDR2: TSWWSYY, QGS. The chain's CDR3 is CALGVLLPTGTGGSYTDKLIF. The CDR3 region has the DNA TGTGCTCTTGGGGTACTACTTCCTACCGGTACTGGGGGGTCGTACACCGATAAACTCATCTTT.

Remarks on this clone: A read error may explain this, as a much larger clone is one base away. The rearrangement links TRDV2 to TRDJ3; 9 bases line up with TRDD3. Trimming took 6 bases from V and 2 from J; bases not matched to a gene: 10. CDR3 size: 18 residues. Germline CDR1 is GEAIGNYY and CDR2 is EKD. CDR3 protein: CACYVLGDSPWDTRQMFF. CDR3 DNA: TGTGCCTGTTACGTACTGGGGGACAGCCCCTGGGACACCCGACAGATGTTTTTC.

This clone was detected only a few times. V usage is TRDV1 and J usage is TRDJ1; the D is unclear. Between the trimmed V and J ends, which lost 2 bases and 0 bases, there was a span of 13 bases. The CDR3 length is 16 residues. In germline, CDR1 is TSWWSYY, CDR2 QGS. CDR3: CALGECGRPHTDKLIF. The CDR3 DNA follows: TGTGCTCTTGGGGAATGTGGCCGCCCGCACACCGATAAACTCATCTTT.

Concerning this clone itself: A much larger clone lies a single base off, so this may be a read error. Within the sample, other DNA sequences also encode this same CDR3. The chain employs TRAV29/DV5 and TRDJ1, with 7 bases identical to TRDD2. Germline V lookup: CDR1 NSMFDY, CDR2 ISSIKDK. The CDR3 is made up of 17 amino acids. The J segment lost 4 bases and the V segment lost 4 bases, leaving 19 bases of the junction unmatched. CDR3 coding DNA: TGTGCAGCACCTTCCTCCCCCACGGAAAACAACCACGATAAACTCATCTTT. This encodes CAAPSSPTENNHDKLIF.

This clone was counted a few times. This sequence joins TRDV1 and TRDJ1; 12 bases are a match to TRDD3. V lost 4 bases and J lost 2; bases outside the gene matches: 23. The germline CDR1 and CDR2 sequences are TSWWSYY and QGS. The CDR3 has 22 residues. CDR3 sequence reads: CALGAEPFLLRAGGYGTDKLIF. The DNA of the CDR3 is TGTGCTCTTGGGGCGGAACCCTTCCTACTTCGTGCTGGGGGATACGGGACCGATAAACTCATCTTT.

The rearrangement links TRDV2 to TRDJ1; the match to TRDD3 covers 12 bases. The CDR3 runs to 18 residues. The ends lost 3 bases at V and 0 bases at J; junction bases unmatched: 10. Germline V gives CDR1 GEAIGNYY, CDR2 EKD. DNA for the CDR3: TGTGCCTGTGACTTCCTACGGCTGGGGGATACGGACACCGATAAACTCATCTTT. Translating gives CACDFLRLGDTDTDKLIF.

Turning to this clone: One end of the junction is discordant with germline, which a read error may explain. The chain couples TRDV3 to TRDJ1; 8 positions match TRDD3. This CDR3 has 19 residues. Germline CDR1 reads TVYSNPD; CDR2 reads GDNSRS (reference sequence). The CDR3 here is CASSLPVLGALTYTDKLTF. In DNA form, the CDR3 reads TGTGCCTCTTCCCTTCCAGTACTGGGGGCCTTAACATACACCGATAAACTCACCTTT.

Sample share makes this clone hyperexpanded. The sample holds other DNA sequences that translate to the same CDR3. The CDR3 loop is CAASEVSSWDTRQMFF. CDR3 bases: TGTGCAGCAAGCGAGGTCAGCTCCTGGGACACCCGACAGATGTTTTTC. The chain is built from TRAV29/DV5 and TRDJ3; D call uncertain. CDR1 NSMFDY and CDR2 ISSIKDK come from the germline V gene. The V end lost 0 bases, the J end lost 0 bases, and 7 bases lay between the germline ends. This CDR3 is built from 16 residues.

The sample holds a few counts of this clone. The rearrangement links TRDV1 to TRDJ1; TRDD2 agrees at 9 bases. V trimming: 5 bases; J trimming: 4 bases; junction bases outside the gene matches: 23. There are 20 residues in the CDR3. Germline V lookup: CDR1 TSWWSYY, CDR2 QGS. CDR3 sequence reads: CALGSPSYAGIIRYIDKLIF. DNA of the CDR3: TGTGCTCTTGGGTCCCCTTCCTACGCGGGGATAATACGGTACATCGATAAACTCATCTTT.

Comments on this clone: This sample includes further DNA sequences coding for the same CDR3. V and J are TRDV1 and TRDJ1; 7 bases align to TRDD3. The germline CDR1 and CDR2 sequences are TSWWSYY and QGS. Trimming removed 4 bases from V and 14 bases from J; junction bases left unmatched: 19. CDR3 length: 15 amino acids. The CDR3 sequence: CALGGQSSGYGGLIF. In DNA, the CDR3 is TGTGCTCTTGGGGGCCAAAGCAGTGGATACGGGGGACTTATCTTT.

This chain uses TRDV1 with TRDJ2; TRDD2 aligns across 9 bases. Trimming cost V 5 bases and J 4 bases; bases outside gene matches: 23. This CDR3 spans 21 amino acids. Germline lookup yields CDR1 TSWWSYY and CDR2 QGS. CDR3 in DNA: TGTGCTCTTGGGCCTCCTTCCTACCCCACGATACCTAGAGTGAGGACAGCACAACTCTTCTTT. Translated: CALGPPSYPTIPRVRTAQLFF.

The sample holds one count of this clone. This sequence may be a read error, since a much larger clone differs from it by one base. This chain uses TRDV1 with TRDJ1; TRDD2 agrees at 9 bases. This CDR3 contains 18 residues. From germline, CDR1 is TSWWSYY and CDR2 QGS. CDR3 in DNA: TGTGCTCTTGGGGAACTTACCTTCCTACTTCACTGGGCCGATAAACTCACCTTT. It specifies CALGELTFLLHWADKLTF.

Comments on this clone: This sample includes further DNA sequences coding for the same CDR3. The chain has TRDV3 and TRDJ1, with a tentative D call TRDD3 (6 bases). The V gene's germline CDR1 is TVYSNPD and CDR2 GDNSRS (reference sequence). The CDR3 consists of 17 residues. Between the trimmed V and J ends, which lost 1 base and 2 bases, there was a span of 23 bases. CDR3 coding DNA: TGTGCCTTTACACAGTCCCTAAGTGGGGGTCTAACCGATAAACTCATCTTT. Translation: CAFTQSLSGGLTDKLIF.

Concerning this clone itself: Other DNA sequences in the sample encode the same CDR3. The V and J genes are TRDV3 and TRDJ1; 10 bases line up with TRDD3. The junction had 16 bases not matched to a gene; V was cut back by 0 bases and J by 0 bases. This CDR3 region has 19 residues. The germline V gene has CDR1 TVYSNPD and CDR2 GDNSRS (reference sequence). The CDR3 sequence: CAFRSTLGDKRGHTDKLIF. The CDR3 DNA follows: TGTGCCTTTAGGTCCACCCTGGGGGATAAGAGGGGGCACACCGATAAACTCATCTTT.

This clone is categorized as medium-sized (0.01 to 0.1%). Other nucleotide sequences in the sample specify the same CDR3. The DNA of the CDR3 is TGTGCCTGTGACTCCGCGAAGCGTTTACCACCCCAGTACTGGGGGATAAAGGACACCGATAAACTCATCTTT. Translation: CACDSAKRLPPQYWGIKDTDKLIF. This chain uses TRDV2 with TRDJ1; 11 bases map to TRDD3. The germline V gene encodes CDR1 GEAIGNYY and CDR2 EKD. CDR3 length: 24 amino acids. The junction had 29 bases not matched to a gene; V was cut back by 3 bases and J by 0 bases.

About this clone itself: A single base is all that separates this from a far larger clone, so a read error is likely. The gene calls are TRDV2 and TRDJ3; TRDD3 matches at 11 bases. The V gene's germline CDR1 is GEAIGNYY and CDR2 EKD. The CDR3 runs to 22 residues. The CDR3 sequence is CARDTGWHWGILSSWDTRQMFF. The CDR3 region has the DNA TGTGCCCGTGACACCGGATGGCACTGGGGGATATTGAGCTCCTGGGACACCCGACAGATGTTTTTC.

By share, this clone counts as medium-sized. Other DNA sequences from this sample encode an identical CDR3 as well. This sequence joins TRDV1 and TRDJ1; 10 nucleotides match TRDD3. The junction had 30 bases not matched to a gene; V was cut back by 2 bases and J by 0 bases. The length of the CDR3 is 25 residues. The germline gives CDR1 TSWWSYY, CDR2 QGS. In DNA, the CDR3 is TGTGCTCTTGGGGAAAAGGAGGCTTCCTACATGGTGAGTGGGGGATACTGGTACCACACCGATAAACTCATCTTT. Translated, it gives CALGEKEASYMVSGGYWYHTDKLIF.